This entry lists 15 T cell receptor beta chains sequenced from one sample in a study of graft-versus-host responses after intestinal transplantation. Here immunoSEQ multiplex PCR was the method, and the copy in TCRdb shows in-frame clones only, minus some. The sample has under 30,000 clones, around 94% seen once. Sequencing was performed on PBMCs, taken 30 days after intestinal transplant. These receptor sequences come from a human patient who received an intestinal transplant, so some T cells may come from the graft donor.

The chain employs TRBV19 and TRBJ2-1, with D tentatively TRBD1 (7 bases). V lost 5 bases, J lost 9 bases, and 11 bases lay in between. Germline V CDR1 and CDR2: LNHDA, SQIVND (reference sequence). CDR3 length: 12 amino acids. The chain's CDR3 is CASSAGGFEQFF. CDR3 DNA: TGTGCCAGTAGTGCAGGGGGGTTTGAGCAGTTCTTC.

This clone has a single count. The V and J genes are TRBV2 and TRBJ2-5; the D is unclear. The CDR3 loop spans 13 amino acids. The germline V and J ends were trimmed by 4 bases and 3 bases, with 9 bases remaining between them. Germline V gene sequence: CDR1 SNHLY, CDR2 FYNNEI. The CDR3 DNA sequence: TGTGCCAGCAGTGCGAGACGCGAAGAGACCCAGTACTTC. Translation: CASSARREETQYF. Looking up the rest from reference TRBV2 and TRBJ2-5 gives the full variable domain: EPEVTQTPSHQVTQMGQEVILRCVPISNHLYFYWYRQILGQKVEFLVSFYNNEISEKSEIFDDQFSVERPDGSNFTLKIRSTKLEDSAMYFCASSARREETQYFGPGTRLLVL.

The V and J genes are TRBV19 and TRBJ2-1, with 12 bases lining up with TRBD2. Losses at the gene ends were 6 bases for V and 1 base for J; bases not matched to a gene: 1. The CDR3 has 15 amino acids. CDR1 is LNHDA and CDR2 is SQIVND in the germline V gene (reference sequence). The CDR3 loop is CASSLAGGSYNEQFF. For the CDR3, the DNA is TGTGCCAGTAGCCTAGCGGGGGGGTCCTACAATGAGCAGTTCTTC.

V gene TRBV6-1 combines with J gene TRBJ2-4; D call uncertain. The CDR3 sequence is 15 residues long. Germline V CDR1 and CDR2: MNHNS, SASEGT. The V end was cut by 3 bases, the J end by 2 bases, with 11 bases between. The DNA for the CDR3 is TGTGCCAGCAGTGAGGTGGGAATCCCCAAAAACATTCAGTACTTC. Amino acids: CASSEVGIPKNIQYF.

Details on this clone: A junction end diverges from the germline sequence, so it may reflect a read error. The chain links TRBV27 to TRBJ2-7, with D hard to call. There are 12 residues in the CDR3. Germline loops: CDR1 MNHEY, CDR2 SMNVEV (reference sequence). This chain's CDR3 is CASGQLSYEQYF. CDR3 coding DNA: TGCGCTTCCGGGCAGCTATCCTACGAGCAGTACTTC.

V and J are TRBV29-1 and TRBJ1-1, with no clear D. Germline V CDR1 and CDR2: SQVTM, ANQGSEA. This CDR3 is 11 amino acids long. V dropped 1 base and J dropped 3 bases, with 3 bases sitting between them. For the CDR3, the DNA is TGCAGCGTTGAAGTATACACTGAAGCTTTCTTT. Its translation: CSVEVYTEAFF.

This clone has a single count. The V and J genes are TRBV29-1 and TRBJ1-1; 8 positions agree with TRBD1. From germline, CDR1 is SQVTM and CDR2 ANQGSEA. This CDR3 has 13 residues. The J segment lost 5 bases and the V segment lost 6 bases, leaving 8 bases of the junction unmatched. CDR3 in amino acids: CSVSNGQGTEAFF. DNA of the CDR3: TGCAGCGTCTCGAACGGACAGGGTACTGAAGCTTTCTTT.

The chain combines TRBV6-5 with TRBJ2-3; 9 bases agree with TRBD1. CDR1 and CDR2 from the germline V gene are MNHEY and SVGAGI. There are 15 residues in the CDR3. Germline trimming cut 6 bases from V and 1 base from J; bases unmatched to any gene: 5. CDR3 in amino acids: CASSPRDRGTDTQYF. The CDR3 coding sequence is TGTGCCAGCAGCCCCCGGGACAGGGGCACAGATACGCAGTATTTT.

The CDR3 protein is CASSLGVLGTEAFF. DNA for the CDR3: TGTGCCAGCAGCTTAGGGGTGTTGGGGACTGAAGCTTTCTTT. This chain uses TRBV7-2 with TRBJ1-1; D is ambiguous. From germline, CDR1 is SGHTA and CDR2 FQGNSA. The CDR3 sequence is 14 residues long. V lost 1 base and J 5 bases, leaving 11 bases between the germline ends.

The chain links TRBV19 to TRBJ1-2; 7 nucleotides align to TRBD1. Germline-derived CDR1 and CDR2 are LNHDA and SQIVND (reference sequence). The CDR3 totals 12 residues. V trimming: 6 bases; J trimming: 8 bases; junction bases outside the gene matches: 6. As DNA, the CDR3 is TGTGCCAGTAGACAGGGGCTGGTGGGCTACACCTTC. It encodes CASRQGLVGYTF.

This chain joins TRBV27 and TRBJ2-1; D possibly corresponds to TRBD1 (6 bases). V dropped 2 bases and J dropped 4 bases, with 12 bases sitting between them. The germline V gene has CDR1 MNHEY and CDR2 SMNVEV (reference sequence). The CDR3 runs 15 residues. CDR3 loop: CASSLPGTTYNEQFF. CDR3 nucleotides: TGTGCCAGCAGTTTACCCGGGACAACATACAATGAGCAGTTCTTC.

The chain joins TRBV7-9 to TRBJ1-2, with 8 bases fitting TRBD1. The junction had 9 bases not matched to a gene; V was cut back by 5 bases and J by 4 bases. Germline V gene data show CDR1 as SEHNR and CDR2 as FQNEAQ (reference sequence). The CDR3 consists of 15 residues. The CDR3 nucleotides are TGTGCCAGCAGCCACCCGGACAGGGCAGGCTATGGCTACACCTTC. It is translated as CASSHPDRAGYGYTF.

The chain combines TRBV18 with TRBJ2-5, with D unresolved. This CDR3 spans 12 amino acids. Germline V gene data show CDR1 as KGHSH and CDR2 as LQKENI. The V and J ends lost 8 bases and 0 bases respectively, with 7 bases between them. CDR3 region: CASKRYQETQYF. In DNA form, the CDR3 reads TGTGCCAGCAAAAGGTACCAAGAGACCCAGTACTTC.

This chain joins TRBV27 and TRBJ1-2, with a weak D call TRBD1 (6 bases). The CDR3 contains 13 residues. Trimming left V 4 bases short and J 2 bases short, with 8 bases between. Germline-derived CDR1 and CDR2 are MNHEY and SMNVEV (reference sequence). The CDR3 reads CASSSGANYGYTF. The CDR3 DNA reads as TGTGCCAGCAGTTCGGGGGCGAACTATGGCTACACCTTC.

The chain joins TRBV6-5 to TRBJ1-5, with TRBD1 matching 8 bases. The CDR3 is 14 amino acids. Germline CDR1 and CDR2: MNHEY and SVGAGI. V lost 4 bases, J lost 7 bases, and 6 bases stayed unmatched. CDR3 sequence: CASSSTGEDQPQHF. The CDR3 DNA sequence: TGTGCCAGCAGTTCGACAGGGGAAGACCAGCCCCAGCATTTT.